Each of the 22 T cell receptor beta chains below was sequenced from the same sample in a study of regulatory T cells in long-lasting Graves disease. Time point indicated: persistent/refractory GD, antithyroid drugs over 5 years with positive TRAb. Making the TCR library involved RNA that had been extracted from PBMCs. HTBI primers from iRepertoire and Arm-PCR of CDR3 regions yielded the TCR beta libraries. TCRdb reprocessed the multiplex PCR reads via MiXCR and lists one record per CDR3 protein. The table lists roughly 400,000 distinct CDR3 sequences, around 23% of them singletons. The source was peripheral blood mononuclear cells (PBMCs), collected when the disease was refractory, from a patient treated with antithyroid drugs. These receptors all stem from a female donor with Graves disease.

The chain has TRBV5-1 and TRBJ2-2; D is possibly TRBD1 (5 bases). CDR3 length: 16 amino acids. Germline CDR1 is SGHRS and CDR2 is YFSETQ. Trimming shortened V by 0 bases and J by 0 bases, and 9 bases separated the two germline ends. The chain's CDR3 is CASSLVVTANTGELFF. CDR3 bases: TGCGCCAGCAGCTTGGTCGTGACAGCGAACACCGGGGAGCTGTTTTTT.

This clonotype is a singleton in its sample. A much larger clone lies one base from this, so it may be a read error. The chain has TRBV27 and TRBJ2-5; possibly TRBD1 for D (6 bases). The V end was cut by 3 bases, the J end by 4 bases, with 18 bases between. The CDR3 is 16 amino acids. From germline, CDR1 is MNHEY and CDR2 SMNVEV (reference sequence). The CDR3 spells CASSLGAGTLRETQYF. The CDR3 DNA sequence: TGTGCCAGCAGTTTGGGGGCCGGGACACTACGAGAGACCCAGTACTTC.

The chain employs TRBV18 and TRBJ2-6, with D hard to call. V lost 0 bases and J 0 bases, leaving 9 bases between the germline ends. CDR3 length equals 17 residues. The germline V gene encodes CDR1 KGHSH and CDR2 LQKENI. The CDR3 protein is CASSPPLLSSGANVLTF. CDR3 DNA: TGTGCCAGCTCACCACCGTTACTCTCCTCTGGGGCCAACGTCCTGACTTTC.

This clonotype occurred a few times. The rearrangement joins TRBV10-1 to TRBJ1-6; TRBD1 is a possible D gene (6 bases). The CDR3 loop spans 14 amino acids. The germline V gene has CDR1 WNHNN and CDR2 SYGVQD (reference sequence). V lost 6 bases and J 8 bases, leaving 14 bases between the germline ends. The CDR3 region is CASSEDPGDSPLHF. The DNA for the CDR3 is TGCGCCAGCAGCGAAGATCCAGGGGATTCACCCCTCCACTTT.

The V gene is TRBV12-3 or TRBV12-4, the J gene TRBJ2-6; 8 positions match TRBD2. This CDR3 contains 19 residues. Unmatched junction bases numbered 16, after V lost 5 bases and J lost 4 bases. CDR3 DNA sequence: TGTGCCAGCAGTCGGGGGCGTCGGGAGGGAGGAAAAGGGGCCAACGTCCTGACTTTC. It codes for CASSRGRREGGKGANVLTF.

This chain uses TRBV2 with TRBJ1-1; D is perhaps TRBD1 (6 bases). The CDR3 is made up of 11 amino acids. The V end lost 7 bases, the J end lost 7 bases, and 10 bases lay between the germline ends. Germline V gene sequence: CDR1 SNHLY, CDR2 FYNNEI. The CDR3 is CASKGGFEAFF. The DNA for the CDR3 is TGTGCCAGCAAGGGGGGGTTTGAAGCTTTCTTT.

Notes on this clonotype: The junction differs from germline at one of its ends, possibly a read error. This sequence joins TRBV5-1 and TRBJ2-7; 8 bases map to TRBD1. The end of the DNA aligns better with TRBJ2-5, so the J call may be wrong. There are 14 residues in the CDR3. The germline V gene encodes CDR1 SGHRS and CDR2 YFSETQ. The CDR3 sequence: CASSYGQGSETQYF. As DNA, the CDR3 is TGTGCCAGCAGCTATGGACAGGGCTCCGAGACCCAGTACTTC.

This clonotype appeared many times. The chain carries TRBV28 and TRBJ2-2; D not certain. The germline CDR1 and CDR2 sequences are MDHEN and SYDVKM. The CDR3 has 13 residues. The V gene lost 6 bases and the J gene lost 6 bases, with 11 bases spanning the gap. The CDR3 bases are TGTGCCAGCAGCAGCGACTGGCCCGGGGAGCTGTTTTTT. Residues: CASSSDWPGELFF. Looking up the rest from reference TRBV28 and TRBJ2-2 gives the full variable domain: DVKVTQSSRYLVKRTGEKVFLECVQDMDHENMFWYRQDPGLGLRLIYFSYDVKMKEKGDIPEGYSVSREKKERFSLILESASTNQTSMYLCASSSDWPGELFFGEGSRLTVL.

In this sample, this clonotype turned up many times. V is TRBV20-1 and J is TRBJ1-1, with no clear D. The CDR3 length is 14 residues. Trimming pared 3 bases from V and 7 bases from J, leaving 18 bases between. Germline CDR1 reads DFQATT; CDR2 reads SNEGSKA (reference sequence). CDR3 sequence reads: CSARPTGGRGEAFF. In nucleotides, the CDR3 is TGCAGTGCTAGGCCGACTGGAGGACGGGGTGAAGCTTTCTTT.

V gene TRBV29-1 combines with J gene TRBJ1-2; 7 bases map to TRBD1. Unmatched junction bases numbered 6, after V lost 6 bases and J lost 8 bases. CDR3 size: 11 residues. Per germline, CDR1 SQVTM and CDR2 ANQGSEA. The CDR3 DNA reads as TGCAGCGTCAACGACAGGGTCGGCTACACCTTC. Its protein is CSVNDRVGYTF.

This clonotype was found many times. This chain uses TRBV6-1 with TRBJ1-1; a possible D gene is TRBD1 (5 bases). Germline lookup yields CDR1 MNHNS and CDR2 SASEGT. This CDR3 region has 16 residues. The germline V and J ends were trimmed by 6 bases and 4 bases, with 21 bases remaining between them. CDR3 in amino acids: CASRTPGLLRGTEAFF. CDR3 sequence (DNA): TGTGCCAGCAGGACCCCAGGGTTACTGCGTGGCACTGAAGCTTTCTTT.

There are many counts of this clonotype. The chain has TRBV2 and TRBJ1-5, with 7 bases aligning to TRBD1. This CDR3 is 13 amino acids long. After removal of 9 bases from V and 4 bases from J, the junction contained 6 bases not matched to a gene. Germline V gene data show CDR1 as SNHLY and CDR2 as FYNNEI. CDR3 in amino acids: CASHKGQNQPQHF. The CDR3 DNA reads as TGTGCCAGTCACAAGGGACAGAATCAGCCCCAGCATTTT.

In regard to this clonotype: This sequence may be a read error, since a much larger clone differs from it by one base. The chain recombines TRBV12-3 or TRBV12-4 with TRBJ2-1, with D possibly TRBD2 on 6 matching bases. Trimming cost V 4 bases and J 4 bases, with 14 bases left between them. The CDR3 loop spans 15 amino acids. CDR3 sequence: CASSSRSSEYNEQFF. Written as DNA, the CDR3 is TGTGCCAGCAGTTCAAGGTCTAGCGAATACAATGAGCAGTTCTTC.

This clonotype has at least ten counts. The rearrangement links TRBV6-5 to TRBJ2-4; 10 positions agree with TRBD2. Losses at the gene ends were 0 bases for V and 3 bases for J; bases not matched to a gene: 8. The CDR3 spans 18 residues. Per germline, CDR1 MNHEY and CDR2 SVGAGI. In nucleotides, the CDR3 is TGTGCCAGCAGTTACTCTACTAGCGGGACGAACGACAAAAACATTCAGTACTTC. Its protein is CASSYSTSGTNDKNIQYF.

The V and J genes are TRBV25-1 and TRBJ2-2; TRBD2 matches at 7 bases. Germline loops: CDR1 MGHDK, CDR2 SYGVNS. This CDR3 region has 14 residues. The CDR3 here is CAVGGSDYTGELFF. The CDR3 DNA reads TGTGCAGTCGGGGGGAGTGATTACACCGGGGAGCTGTTTTTT.

This clonotype was observed a few times. The chain carries TRBV13 and TRBJ2-1; 9 positions agree with TRBD2. The CDR3 has 14 amino acids. The germline V gene has CDR1 PRHDT and CDR2 FYEKMQ (reference sequence). V gave up 6 bases and J gave up 7 bases; unmatched junction bases: 7. The CDR3 DNA reads as TGTGCCAGCAGGCCCCCGGGACTAGCTAATGAGCAGTTCTTC. Protein product: CASRPPGLANEQFF.

The V gene is TRBV7-2, the J gene TRBJ2-7, with TRBD2 identical over 14 bases. The CDR3 covers 15 residues. Germline assignment: CDR1 SGHTA and CDR2 FQGNSA. J gave up 9 bases and V 1 base, and 5 bases lay outside the gene matches. CDR3 in DNA: TGTGCCAGCAGCTTAGAGGGACTAGCGGGGGTTCCGCAGTACTTC. This sequence encodes CASSLEGLAGVPQYF.

In this sample, this clonotype turned up a few times. A much bigger clone sits one base away, suggesting this may be a read error. The chain couples TRBV28 to TRBJ2-5; possibly TRBD2 for D (5 bases). V was shortened by 5 bases and J by 5 bases, with 21 bases between the two germline ends. Germline lookup yields CDR1 MDHEN and CDR2 SYDVKM. There are 16 residues in the CDR3. The CDR3 is CASSMAISAGEETQYF. CDR3 DNA: TGTGCCAGCAGTATGGCGATTAGTGCGGGTGAGGAGACCCAGTACTTC.

This clonotype was recorded many times. CDR3 region: CAGATYYEQYF. In DNA form, the CDR3 reads TGTGCTGGGGCGACTTACTACGAGCAGTACTTC. The chain links TRBV12-5 to TRBJ2-7; possible D gene TRBD1, 5 bases. This CDR3 is built from 11 residues. CDR1 and CDR2 from the germline V gene are LGHNT and FRNRAP. V shed 11 bases and J shed 3 bases, with 11 bases lying between them.

This clonotype was picked up many times. This chain joins TRBV10-3 and TRBJ2-7, with 14 positions matching TRBD2. This CDR3 region has 14 residues. Germline trimming cut 6 bases from V and 4 bases from J; bases unmatched to any gene: 2. Germline CDR1 ENHRY, CDR2 SYGVKD. The CDR3 sequence is CAIRGTSGSYEQYF. The DNA for the CDR3 is TGTGCCATCAGGGGGACTAGCGGGAGTTACGAGCAGTACTTC.

The table lists this clonotype with many counts. The V gene is TRBV25-1, the J gene TRBJ2-5; 7 nucleotides match TRBD1. The CDR3 length is 15 residues. Per the germline V gene, CDR1 is MGHDK and CDR2 is SYGVNS. V was pared by 3 bases and J by 0 bases, with 4 bases of the junction left unmatched. Here the CDR3 reads CASSDGRGYQETQYF. The CDR3 DNA follows: TGTGCCAGCAGTGATGGCAGGGGGTACCAAGAGACCCAGTACTTC.

This clonotype showed up many times. J is TRBJ1-4 and V is TRBV2; 8 bases align to TRBD1. Germline trimming cut 7 bases from V and 10 bases from J; bases unmatched to any gene: 8. CDR3 length: 13 residues. CDR1 is SNHLY, CDR2 FYNNEI, per germline. The CDR3 region has the DNA TGTGCCAGCACCACGACAGGGGAAGTAAAACTGTTTTTT. Translated, it gives CASTTTGEVKLFF.